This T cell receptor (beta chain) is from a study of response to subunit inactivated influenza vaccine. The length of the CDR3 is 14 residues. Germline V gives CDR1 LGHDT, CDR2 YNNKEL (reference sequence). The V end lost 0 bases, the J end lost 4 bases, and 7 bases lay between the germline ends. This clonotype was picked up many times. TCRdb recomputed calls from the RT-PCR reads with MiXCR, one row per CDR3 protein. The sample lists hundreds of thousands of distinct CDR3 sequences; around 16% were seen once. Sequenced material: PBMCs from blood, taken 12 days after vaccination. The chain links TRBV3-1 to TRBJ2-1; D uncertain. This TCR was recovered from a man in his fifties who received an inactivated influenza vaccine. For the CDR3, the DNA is TGTGCCAGCAGCCAAGATGGGCTGTACAATGAGCAGTTCTTC. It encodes CASSQDGLYNEQFF.